This T cell receptor (beta chain) was sequenced for a study of Graves' ophthalmopathy and Graves' hyperthyroidism. General study findings and limits: Detection in blood was also observed for most expanded thyroid clonotypes above 0.001 frequency. Sensitivity reached just under 90% and specificity roughly 76% for a 13-signature model separating ophthalmopathy from stable hyperthyroidism.

RNA transcripts were the source from which TCR beta CDR3 regions were amplified. Second-round multiplex PCR came after a first-round RT-PCR that employed HTBI primers. TCRdb processed the multiplex PCR reads anew with MiXCR; each CDR3 protein has one entry. The table records roughly 700,000 distinct CDR3 sequences, 35% to 50% of them present only once. With 6 bases clipped from V and 6 bases from J, the junction kept 16 bases outside the gene matches. Germline lookup yields CDR1 LNHDA and CDR2 SQIVND (reference sequence). CDR3 size: 16 residues. The sample holds many counts of this clonotype. Its target is not known.

Sequencing input: peripheral blood. This TCR came from an adult man with Graves' ophthalmopathy. The rearrangement links TRBV19 to TRBJ1-2; 7 nucleotides line up with TRBD1. CDR3 nucleotides: TGTGCCAGTAGCGACCTCTACGACAGGGCATACGATGGCTACACCTTC. This codes for CASSDLYDRAYDGYTF.